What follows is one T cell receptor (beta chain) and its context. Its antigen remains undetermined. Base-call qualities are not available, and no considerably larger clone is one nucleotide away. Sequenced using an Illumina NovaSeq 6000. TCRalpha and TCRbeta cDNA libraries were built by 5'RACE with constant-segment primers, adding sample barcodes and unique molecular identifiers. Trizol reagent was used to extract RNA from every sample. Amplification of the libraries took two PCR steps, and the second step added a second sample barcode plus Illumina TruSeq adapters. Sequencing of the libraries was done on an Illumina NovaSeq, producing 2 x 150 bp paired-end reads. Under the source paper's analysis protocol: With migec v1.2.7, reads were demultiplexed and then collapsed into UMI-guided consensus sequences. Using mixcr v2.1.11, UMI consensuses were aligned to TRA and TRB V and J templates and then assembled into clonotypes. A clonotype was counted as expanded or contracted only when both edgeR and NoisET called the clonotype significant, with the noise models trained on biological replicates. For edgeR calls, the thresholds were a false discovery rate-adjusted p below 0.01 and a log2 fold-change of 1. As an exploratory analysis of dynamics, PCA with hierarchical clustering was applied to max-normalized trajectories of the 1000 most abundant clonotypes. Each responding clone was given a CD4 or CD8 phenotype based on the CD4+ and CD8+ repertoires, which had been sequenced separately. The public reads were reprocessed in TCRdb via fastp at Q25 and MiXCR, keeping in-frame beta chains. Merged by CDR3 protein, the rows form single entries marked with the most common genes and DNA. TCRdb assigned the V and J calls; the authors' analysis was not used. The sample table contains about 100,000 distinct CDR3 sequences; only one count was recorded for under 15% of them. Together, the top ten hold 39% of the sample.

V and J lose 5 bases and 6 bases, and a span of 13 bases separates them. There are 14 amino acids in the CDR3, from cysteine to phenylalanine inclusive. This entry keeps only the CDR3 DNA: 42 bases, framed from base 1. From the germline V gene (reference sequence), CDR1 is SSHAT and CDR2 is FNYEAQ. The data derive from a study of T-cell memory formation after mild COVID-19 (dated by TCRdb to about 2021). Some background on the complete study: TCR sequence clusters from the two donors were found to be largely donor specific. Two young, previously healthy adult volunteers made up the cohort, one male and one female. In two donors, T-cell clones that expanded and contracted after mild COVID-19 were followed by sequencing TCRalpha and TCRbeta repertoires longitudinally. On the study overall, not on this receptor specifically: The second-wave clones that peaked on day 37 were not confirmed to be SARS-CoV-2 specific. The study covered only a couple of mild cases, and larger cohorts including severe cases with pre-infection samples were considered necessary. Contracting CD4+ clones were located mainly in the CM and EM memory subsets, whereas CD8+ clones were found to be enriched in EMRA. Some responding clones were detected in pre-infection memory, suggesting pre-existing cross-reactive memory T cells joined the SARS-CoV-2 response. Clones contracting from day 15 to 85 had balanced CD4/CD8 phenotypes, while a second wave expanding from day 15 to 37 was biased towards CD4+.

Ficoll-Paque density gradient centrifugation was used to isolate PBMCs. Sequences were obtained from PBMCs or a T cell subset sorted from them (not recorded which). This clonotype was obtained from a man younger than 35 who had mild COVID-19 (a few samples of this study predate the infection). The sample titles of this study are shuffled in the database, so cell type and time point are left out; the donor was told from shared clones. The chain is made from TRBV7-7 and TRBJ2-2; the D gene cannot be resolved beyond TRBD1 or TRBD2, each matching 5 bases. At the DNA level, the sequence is TGTGCCAGCAGCGCGAGGTGGGGGTCCGGGGAGCTGTTTTTT. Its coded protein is CASSARWGSGELFF.